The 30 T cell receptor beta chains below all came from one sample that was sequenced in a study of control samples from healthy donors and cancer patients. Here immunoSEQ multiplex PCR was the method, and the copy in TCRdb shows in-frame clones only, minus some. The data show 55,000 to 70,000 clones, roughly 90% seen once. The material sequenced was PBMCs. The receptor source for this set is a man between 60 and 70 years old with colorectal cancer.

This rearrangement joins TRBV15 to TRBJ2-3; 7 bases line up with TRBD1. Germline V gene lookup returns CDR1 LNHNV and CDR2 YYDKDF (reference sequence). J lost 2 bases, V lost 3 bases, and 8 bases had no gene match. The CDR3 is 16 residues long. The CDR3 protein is CATSRRSGTATDTQYF. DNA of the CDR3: TGTGCCACCAGCAGGAGGAGTGGGACAGCCACAGATACGCAGTATTTT.

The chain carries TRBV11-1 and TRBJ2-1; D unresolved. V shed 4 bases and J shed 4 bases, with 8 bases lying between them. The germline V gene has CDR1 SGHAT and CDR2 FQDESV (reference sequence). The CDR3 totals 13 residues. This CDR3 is CASSSRNYNEQFF. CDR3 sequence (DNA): TGTGCCAGCAGCTCAAGGAATTACAATGAGCAGTTCTTC.

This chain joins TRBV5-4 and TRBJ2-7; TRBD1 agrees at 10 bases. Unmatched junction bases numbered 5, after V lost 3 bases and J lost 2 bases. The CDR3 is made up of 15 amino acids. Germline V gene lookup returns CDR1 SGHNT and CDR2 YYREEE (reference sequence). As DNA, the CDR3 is TGTGCCAGCAGCTACCGGGACAGGGGAGCCTACGAGCAGTACTTC. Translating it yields CASSYRDRGAYEQYF. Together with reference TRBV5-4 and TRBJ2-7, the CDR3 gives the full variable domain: ETGVTQSPTHLIKTRGQQVTLRCSSQSGHNTVSWYQQALGQGPQFIFQYYREEENGRGNFPPRFSGLQFPNYSSELNVNALELDDSALYLCASSYRDRGAYEQYFGPGTRLTVT.

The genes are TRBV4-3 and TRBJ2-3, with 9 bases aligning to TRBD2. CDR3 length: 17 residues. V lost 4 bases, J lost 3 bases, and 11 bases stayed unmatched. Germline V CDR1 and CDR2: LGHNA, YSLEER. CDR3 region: CASSRRIAGDKTDTQYF. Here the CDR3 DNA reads TGCGCCAGCAGCCGCCGGATAGCGGGGGACAAAACAGATACGCAGTATTTT.

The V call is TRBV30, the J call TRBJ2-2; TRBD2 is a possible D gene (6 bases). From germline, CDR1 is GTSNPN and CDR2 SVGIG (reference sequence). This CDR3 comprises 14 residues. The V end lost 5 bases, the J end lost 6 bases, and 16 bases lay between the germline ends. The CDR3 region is CAWGGLTGAGELFF. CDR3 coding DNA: TGTGCCTGGGGAGGCCTTACGGGGGCCGGGGAGCTGTTTTTT. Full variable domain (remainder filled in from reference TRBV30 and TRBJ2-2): SQTIHQWPATLVQPVGSPLSLECTVEGTSNPNLYWYRQAAGRGLQLLFYSVGIGQISSEVPQNLSASRPQDRQFILSSKKLLLSDSGFYLCAWGGLTGAGELFFGEGSRLTVL.

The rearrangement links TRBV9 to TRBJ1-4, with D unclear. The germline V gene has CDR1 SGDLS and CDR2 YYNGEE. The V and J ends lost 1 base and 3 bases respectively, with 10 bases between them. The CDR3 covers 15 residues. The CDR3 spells CASSVLGGSNEKLFF. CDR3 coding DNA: TGTGCCAGCAGCGTACTGGGAGGGTCTAATGAAAAACTGTTTTTT. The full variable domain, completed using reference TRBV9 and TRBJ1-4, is DSGVTQTPKHLITATGQRVTLRCSPRSGDLSVYWYQQSLDQGLQFLIQYYNGEERAKGNILERFSAQQFPDLHSELNLSSLELGDSALYFCASSVLGGSNEKLFFGSGTQLSVL.

CDR3 residues: CASSKGTGDTYEQYF. In nucleotides, the CDR3 is TGTGCCAGCAGTAAGGGGACAGGGGATACCTACGAGCAGTACTTC. The rearrangement uses TRBV27 and TRBJ2-7; the match to TRBD1 covers 10 bases. Germline CDR1 is MNHEY and CDR2 is SMNVEV (reference sequence). The CDR3 loop spans 15 amino acids. Trimming removed 5 bases from V and 2 bases from J; junction bases left unmatched: 6.

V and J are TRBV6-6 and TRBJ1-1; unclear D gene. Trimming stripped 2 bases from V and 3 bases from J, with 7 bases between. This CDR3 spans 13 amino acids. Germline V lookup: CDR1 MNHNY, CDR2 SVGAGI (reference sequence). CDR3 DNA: TGTGCCAGCAGTTACGGGTCCCACACTGAAGCTTTCTTT. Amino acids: CASSYGSHTEAFF.

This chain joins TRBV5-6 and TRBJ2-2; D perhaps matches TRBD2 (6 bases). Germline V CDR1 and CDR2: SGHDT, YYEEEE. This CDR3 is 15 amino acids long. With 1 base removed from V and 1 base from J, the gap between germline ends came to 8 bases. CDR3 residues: CASSLRRENTGELFF. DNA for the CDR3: TGTGCCAGCAGCTTGAGGCGGGAGAACACCGGGGAGCTGTTTTTT.

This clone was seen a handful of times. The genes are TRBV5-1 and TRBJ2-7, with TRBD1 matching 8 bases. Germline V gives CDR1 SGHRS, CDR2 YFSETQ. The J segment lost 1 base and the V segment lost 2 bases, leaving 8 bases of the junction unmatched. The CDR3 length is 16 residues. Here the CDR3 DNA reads TGCGCCAGCAGCTTAATACCCGGGACAGGATCCTACGAGCAGTACTTC. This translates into CASSLIPGTGSYEQYF.

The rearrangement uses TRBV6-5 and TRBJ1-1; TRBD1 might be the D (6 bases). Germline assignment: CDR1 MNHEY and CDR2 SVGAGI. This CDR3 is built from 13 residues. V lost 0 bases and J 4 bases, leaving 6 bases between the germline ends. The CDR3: CASSYSGGTEAFF. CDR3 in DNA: TGTGCCAGCAGTTACTCAGGGGGCACTGAAGCTTTCTTT.

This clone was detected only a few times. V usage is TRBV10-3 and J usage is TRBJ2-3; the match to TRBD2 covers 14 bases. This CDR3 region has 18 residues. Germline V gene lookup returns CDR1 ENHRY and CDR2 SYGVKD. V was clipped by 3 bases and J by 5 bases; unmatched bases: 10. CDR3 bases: TGTGCCATCAGTGACGTACCGGGACTAGCGGGGGAAAGAGATACGCAGTATTTT. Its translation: CAISDVPGLAGERDTQYF.

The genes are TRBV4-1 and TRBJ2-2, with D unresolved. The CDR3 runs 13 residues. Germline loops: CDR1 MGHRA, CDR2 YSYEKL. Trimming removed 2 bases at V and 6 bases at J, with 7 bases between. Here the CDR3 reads CASSQSRSGELFF. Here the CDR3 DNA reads TGCGCCAGCAGCCAATCTAGGTCCGGGGAGCTGTTTTTT.

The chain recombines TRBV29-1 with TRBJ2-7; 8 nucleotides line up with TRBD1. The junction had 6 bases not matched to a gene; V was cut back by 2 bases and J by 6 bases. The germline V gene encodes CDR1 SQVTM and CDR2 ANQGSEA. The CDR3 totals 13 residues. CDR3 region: CSVERQGAGEQYF. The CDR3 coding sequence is TGCAGCGTTGAACGGCAGGGGGCCGGCGAGCAGTACTTC.

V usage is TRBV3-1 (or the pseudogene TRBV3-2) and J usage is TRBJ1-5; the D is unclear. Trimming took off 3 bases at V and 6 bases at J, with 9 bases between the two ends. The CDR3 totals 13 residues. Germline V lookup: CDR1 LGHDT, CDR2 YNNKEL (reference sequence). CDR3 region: CASSHGAAQPQHF. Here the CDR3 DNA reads TGTGCCAGCAGCCACGGTGCGGCTCAGCCCCAGCATTTT.

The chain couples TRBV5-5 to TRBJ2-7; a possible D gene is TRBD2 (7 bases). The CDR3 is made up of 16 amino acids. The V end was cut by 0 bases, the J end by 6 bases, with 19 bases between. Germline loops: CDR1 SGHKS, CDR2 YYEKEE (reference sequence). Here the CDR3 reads CASSLVGGGRVAEQYF. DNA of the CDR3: TGTGCCAGCAGCTTGGTGGGCGGGGGCAGGGTAGCCGAGCAGTACTTC.

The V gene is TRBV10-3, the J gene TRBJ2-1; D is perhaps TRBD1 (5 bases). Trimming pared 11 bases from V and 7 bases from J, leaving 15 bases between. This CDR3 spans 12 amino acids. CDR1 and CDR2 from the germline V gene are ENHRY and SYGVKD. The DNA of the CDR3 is TGTGCCTCTCAAAAGTCAGGGAATGAGCAGTTCTTC. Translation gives CASQKSGNEQFF.

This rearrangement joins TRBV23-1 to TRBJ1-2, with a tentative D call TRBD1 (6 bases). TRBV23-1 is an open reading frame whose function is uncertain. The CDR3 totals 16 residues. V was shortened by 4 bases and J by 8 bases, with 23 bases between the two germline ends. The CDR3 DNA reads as TGCGCCAGCAGTCCAGGGGCCCAGGGGAGGATCGTCGGCTACACCTTC. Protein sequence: CASSPGAQGRIVGYTF.

The DNA for the CDR3 is TGTGCCAGCAGCTTTTATCGCTACGAGCAGTACTTC. This gives the protein CASSFYRYEQYF. V and J are TRBV6-5 and TRBJ2-7; D is undetermined. Trimming took off 6 bases at V and 3 bases at J, with 9 bases between the two ends. This CDR3 has 12 residues. Germline CDR1 is MNHEY and CDR2 is SVGAGI.

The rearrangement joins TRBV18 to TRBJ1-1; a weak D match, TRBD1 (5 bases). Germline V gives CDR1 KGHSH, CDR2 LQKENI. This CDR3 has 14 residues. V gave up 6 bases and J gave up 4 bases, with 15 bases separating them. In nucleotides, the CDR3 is TGTGCCAGCTCTGTGACAGACTCGGTCACTGAAGCTTTCTTT. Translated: CASSVTDSVTEAFF.

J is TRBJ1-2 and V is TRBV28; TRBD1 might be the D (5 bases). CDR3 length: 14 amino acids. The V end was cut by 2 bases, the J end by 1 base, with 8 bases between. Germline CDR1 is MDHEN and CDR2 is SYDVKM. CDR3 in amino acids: CASSLAQGNYGYTF. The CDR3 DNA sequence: TGTGCCAGCAGTTTAGCCCAGGGTAACTATGGCTACACCTTC.

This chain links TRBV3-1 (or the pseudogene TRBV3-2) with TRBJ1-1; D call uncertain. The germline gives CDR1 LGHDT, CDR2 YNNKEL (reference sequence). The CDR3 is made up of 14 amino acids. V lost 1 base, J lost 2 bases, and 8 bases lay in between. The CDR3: CASSQAWANTEAFF. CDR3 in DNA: TGTGCCAGCAGCCAAGCCTGGGCAAACACTGAAGCTTTCTTT.

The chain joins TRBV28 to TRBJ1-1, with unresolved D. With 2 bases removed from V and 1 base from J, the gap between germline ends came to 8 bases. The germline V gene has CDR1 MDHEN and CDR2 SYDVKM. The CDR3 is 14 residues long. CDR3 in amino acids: CASSLDYSNTEAFF. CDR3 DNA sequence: TGTGCCAGCAGTTTAGACTACTCGAACACTGAAGCTTTCTTT.

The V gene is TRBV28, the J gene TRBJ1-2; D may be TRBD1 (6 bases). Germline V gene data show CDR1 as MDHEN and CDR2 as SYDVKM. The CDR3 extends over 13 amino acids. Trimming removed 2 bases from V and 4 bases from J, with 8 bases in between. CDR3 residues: CASSLGGRYGYTF. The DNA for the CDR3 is TGTGCCAGCAGTTTAGGGGGCCGCTATGGCTACACCTTC.

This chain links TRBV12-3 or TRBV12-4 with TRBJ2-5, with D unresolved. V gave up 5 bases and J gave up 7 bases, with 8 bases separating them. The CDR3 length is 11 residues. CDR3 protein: CASSTWGTQYF. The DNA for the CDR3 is TGTGCCAGCAGTACCTGGGGGACCCAGTACTTC.

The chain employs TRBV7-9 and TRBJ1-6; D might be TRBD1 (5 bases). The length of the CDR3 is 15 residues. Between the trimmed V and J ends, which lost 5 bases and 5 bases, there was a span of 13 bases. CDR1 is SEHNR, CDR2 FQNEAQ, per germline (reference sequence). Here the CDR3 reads CASSPGGSHNSPLHF. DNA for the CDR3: TGTGCCAGCAGCCCCGGGGGGTCCCATAATTCACCCCTCCACTTT.

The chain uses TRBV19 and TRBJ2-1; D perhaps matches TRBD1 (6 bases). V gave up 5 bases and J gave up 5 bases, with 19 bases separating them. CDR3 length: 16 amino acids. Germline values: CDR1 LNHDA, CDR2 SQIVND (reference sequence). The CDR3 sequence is CASSPITGRGNNEQFF. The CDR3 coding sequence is TGTGCCAGTAGTCCTATTACGGGCAGGGGAAACAATGAGCAGTTCTTC.

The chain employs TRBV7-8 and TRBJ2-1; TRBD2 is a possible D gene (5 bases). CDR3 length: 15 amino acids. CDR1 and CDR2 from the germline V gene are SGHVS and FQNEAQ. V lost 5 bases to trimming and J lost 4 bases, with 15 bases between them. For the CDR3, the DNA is TGTGCCAGCAGCCCCCGGGCGAGCGGTTACAATGAGCAGTTCTTC. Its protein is CASSPRASGYNEQFF.

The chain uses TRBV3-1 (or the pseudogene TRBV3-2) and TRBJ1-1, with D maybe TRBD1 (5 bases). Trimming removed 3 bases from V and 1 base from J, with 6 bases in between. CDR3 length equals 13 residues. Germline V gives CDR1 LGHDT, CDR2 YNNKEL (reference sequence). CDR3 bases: TGTGCCAGCAGCCAGGGGGGGAACACTGAAGCTTTCTTT. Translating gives CASSQGGNTEAFF.

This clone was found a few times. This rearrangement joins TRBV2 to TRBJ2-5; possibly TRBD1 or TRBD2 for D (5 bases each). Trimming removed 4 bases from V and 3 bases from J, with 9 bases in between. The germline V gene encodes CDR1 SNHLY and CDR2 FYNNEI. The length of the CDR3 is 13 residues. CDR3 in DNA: TGTGCCAGCAGTGCGGGACCGGAAGAGACCCAGTACTTC. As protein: CASSAGPEETQYF.